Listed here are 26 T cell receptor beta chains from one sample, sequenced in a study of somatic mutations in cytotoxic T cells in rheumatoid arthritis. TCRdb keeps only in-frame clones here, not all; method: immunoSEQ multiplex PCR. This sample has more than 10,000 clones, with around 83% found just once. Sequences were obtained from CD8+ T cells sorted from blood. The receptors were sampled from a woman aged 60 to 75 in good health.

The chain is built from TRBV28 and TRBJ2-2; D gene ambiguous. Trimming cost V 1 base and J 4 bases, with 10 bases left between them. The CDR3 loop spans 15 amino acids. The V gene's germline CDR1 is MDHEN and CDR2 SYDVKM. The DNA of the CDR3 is TGTGCCAGCAGTTTATCTACCGCTCTCACCGGGGAGCTGTTTTTT. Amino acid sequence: CASSLSTALTGELFF.

The CDR3 spells CASQPQVAGANVLTF. For the CDR3, the DNA is TGCGCCAGCCAACCCCAGGTGGCTGGGGCCAACGTCCTGACTTTC. This chain uses TRBV5-1 with TRBJ2-6; D is uncertain. Germline lookup yields CDR1 SGHRS and CDR2 YFSETQ. V lost 7 bases and J 2 bases, leaving 13 bases between the germline ends. This CDR3 contains 15 residues. Full variable domain (remainder filled in from reference TRBV5-1 and TRBJ2-6): KAGVTQTPRYLIKTRGQQVTLSCSPISGHRSVSWYQQTPGQGLQFLFEYFSETQRNKGNFPGRFSGRQFSNSRSEMNVSTLELGDSALYLCASQPQVAGANVLTFGAGSRLTVL.

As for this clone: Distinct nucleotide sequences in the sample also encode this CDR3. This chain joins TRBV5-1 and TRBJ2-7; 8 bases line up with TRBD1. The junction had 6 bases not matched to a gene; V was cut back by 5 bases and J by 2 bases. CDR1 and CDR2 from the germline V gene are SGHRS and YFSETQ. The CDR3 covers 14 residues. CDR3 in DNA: TGCGCCAGCAGTCTTGGGACAGGTGCCTACGAGCAGTACGTC. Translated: CASSLGTGAYEQYV.

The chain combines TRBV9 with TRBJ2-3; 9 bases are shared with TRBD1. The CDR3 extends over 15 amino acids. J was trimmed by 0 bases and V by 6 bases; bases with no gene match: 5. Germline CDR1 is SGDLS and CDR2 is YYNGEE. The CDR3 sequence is CASTPGQGSTDTQYF. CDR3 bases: TGTGCCAGCACCCCGGGACAGGGAAGCACAGATACGCAGTATTTT.

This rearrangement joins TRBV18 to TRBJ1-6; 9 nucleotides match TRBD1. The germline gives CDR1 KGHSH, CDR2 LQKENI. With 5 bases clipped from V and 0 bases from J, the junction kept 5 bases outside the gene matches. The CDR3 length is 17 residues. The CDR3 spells CASSTWDRDSYNSPLHF. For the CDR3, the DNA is TGTGCCAGCTCAACATGGGACAGGGACTCCTATAATTCACCCCTCCACTTT. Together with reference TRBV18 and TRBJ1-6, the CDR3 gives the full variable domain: NAGVMQNPRHLVRRRGQEARLRCSPMKGHSHVYWYRQLPEEGLKFMVYLQKENIIDESGMPKERFSAEFPKEGPSILRIQQVVRGDSAAYFCASSTWDRDSYNSPLHFGNGTRLTVT.

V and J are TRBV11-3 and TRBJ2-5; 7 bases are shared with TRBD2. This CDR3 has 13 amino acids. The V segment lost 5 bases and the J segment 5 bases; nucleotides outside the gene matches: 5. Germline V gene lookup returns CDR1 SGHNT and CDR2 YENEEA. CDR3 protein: CASSPWGGETQYF. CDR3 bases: TGTGCCAGCAGCCCGTGGGGGGGGGAGACCCAGTACTTC.

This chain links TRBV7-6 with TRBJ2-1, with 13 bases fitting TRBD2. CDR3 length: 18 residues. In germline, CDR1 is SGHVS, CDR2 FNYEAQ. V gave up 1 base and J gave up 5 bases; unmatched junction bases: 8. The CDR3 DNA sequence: TGTGCCAGCAGCTTAGTTAGGACTAGCGGGGGTAGGAACAATGAGCAGTTCTTC. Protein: CASSLVRTSGGRNNEQFF.

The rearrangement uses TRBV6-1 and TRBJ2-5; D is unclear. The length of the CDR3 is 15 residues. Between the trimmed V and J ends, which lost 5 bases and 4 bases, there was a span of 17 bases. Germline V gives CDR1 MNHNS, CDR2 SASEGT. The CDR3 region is CASSFGFVSGETQYF. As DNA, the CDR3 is TGTGCCAGCAGTTTCGGGTTCGTTTCGGGAGAGACCCAGTACTTC.

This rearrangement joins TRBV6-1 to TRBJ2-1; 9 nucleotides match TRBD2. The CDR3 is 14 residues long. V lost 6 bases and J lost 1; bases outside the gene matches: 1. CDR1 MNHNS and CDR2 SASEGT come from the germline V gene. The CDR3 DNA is TGTGCCAGCAGCAGCGGGGGGTCCTACAATGAGCAGTTCTTC. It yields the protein CASSSGGSYNEQFF.

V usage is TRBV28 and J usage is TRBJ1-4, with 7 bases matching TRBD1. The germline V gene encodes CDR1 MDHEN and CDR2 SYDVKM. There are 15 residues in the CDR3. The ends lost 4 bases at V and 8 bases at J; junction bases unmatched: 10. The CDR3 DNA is TGTGCCAGCAGTTCAGCAAGACAGGGCGTAGAAAAACTGTTTTTT. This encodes CASSSARQGVEKLFF.

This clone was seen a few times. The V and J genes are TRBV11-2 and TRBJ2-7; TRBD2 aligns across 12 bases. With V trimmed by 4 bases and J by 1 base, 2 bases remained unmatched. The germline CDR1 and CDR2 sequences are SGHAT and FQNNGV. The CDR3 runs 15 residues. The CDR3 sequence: CASSSTSGGSYEQYF. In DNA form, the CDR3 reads TGTGCCAGCAGCTCGACTAGCGGGGGATCCTACGAGCAGTACTTC. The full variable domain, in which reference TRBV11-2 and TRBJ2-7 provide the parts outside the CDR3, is EAGVAQSPRYKIIEKRQSVAFWCNPISGHATLYWYQQILGQGPKLLIQFQNNGVVDDSQLPKDRFSAERLKGVDSTLKIQPAKLEDSAVYLCASSSTSGGSYEQYFGPGTRLTVT.

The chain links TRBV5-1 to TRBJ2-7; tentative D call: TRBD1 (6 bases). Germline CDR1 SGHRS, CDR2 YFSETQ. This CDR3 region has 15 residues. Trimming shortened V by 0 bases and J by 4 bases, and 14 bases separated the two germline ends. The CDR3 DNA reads TGCGCCAGCAGCTTGGGAGAGGGGGATGGTTACGAGCAGTACTTC. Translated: CASSLGEGDGYEQYF.

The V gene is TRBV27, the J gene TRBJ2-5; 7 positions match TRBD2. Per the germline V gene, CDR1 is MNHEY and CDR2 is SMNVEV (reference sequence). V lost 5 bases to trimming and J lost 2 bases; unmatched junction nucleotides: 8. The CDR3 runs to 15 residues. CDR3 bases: TGTGCCAGCAGTACCTGGGGGGGTATGCAAGAGACCCAGTACTTC. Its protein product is CASSTWGGMQETQYF.

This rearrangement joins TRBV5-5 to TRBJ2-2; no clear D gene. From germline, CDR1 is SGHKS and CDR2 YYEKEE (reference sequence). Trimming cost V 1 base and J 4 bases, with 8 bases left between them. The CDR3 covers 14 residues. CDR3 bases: TGTGCCAGCAGCTTGATTAGATTCACCGGGGAGCTGTTTTTT. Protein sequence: CASSLIRFTGELFF. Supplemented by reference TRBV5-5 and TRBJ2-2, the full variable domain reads DAGVTQSPTHLIKTRGQQVTLRCSPISGHKSVSWYQQVLGQGPQFIFQYYEKEERGRGNFPDRFSARQFPNYSSELNVNALLLGDSALYLCASSLIRFTGELFFGEGSRLTVL.

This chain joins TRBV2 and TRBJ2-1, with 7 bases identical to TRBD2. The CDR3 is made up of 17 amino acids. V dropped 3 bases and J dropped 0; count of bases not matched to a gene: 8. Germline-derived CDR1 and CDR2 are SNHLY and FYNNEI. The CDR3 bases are TGTGCCAGCAGTGACCCCCAAGCGGGGAGCTCCTACAATGAGCAGTTCTTC. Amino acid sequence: CASSDPQAGSSYNEQFF.

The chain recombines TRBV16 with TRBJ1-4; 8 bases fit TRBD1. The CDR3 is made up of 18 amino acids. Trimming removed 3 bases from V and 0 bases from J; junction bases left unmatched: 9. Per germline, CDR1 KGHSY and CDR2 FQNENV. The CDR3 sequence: CASSHLDRAGATNEKLFF. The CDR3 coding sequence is TGTGCCAGCAGCCATCTGGACAGGGCGGGTGCAACTAATGAAAAACTGTTTTTT. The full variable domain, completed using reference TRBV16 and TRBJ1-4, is GEEVAQTPKHLVRGEGQKAKLYCAPIKGHSYVFWYQQVLKNEFKFLISFQNENVFDETGMPKERFSAKCLPNSPCSLEIQATKLEDSAVYFCASSHLDRAGATNEKLFFGSGTQLSVL.

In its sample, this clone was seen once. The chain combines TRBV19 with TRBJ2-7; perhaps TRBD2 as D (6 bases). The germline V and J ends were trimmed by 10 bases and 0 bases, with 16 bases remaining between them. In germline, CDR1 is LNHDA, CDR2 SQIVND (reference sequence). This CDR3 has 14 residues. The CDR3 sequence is CATSFRGNSYEQYF. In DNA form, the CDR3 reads TGTGCCACCTCGTTCCGGGGGAACTCCTACGAGCAGTACTTC.

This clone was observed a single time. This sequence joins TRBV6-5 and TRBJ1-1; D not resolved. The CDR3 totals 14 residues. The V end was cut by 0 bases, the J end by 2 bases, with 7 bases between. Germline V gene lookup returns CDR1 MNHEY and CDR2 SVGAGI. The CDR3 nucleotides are TGTGCCAGCAGTTACTCCCTTAGTAACACTGAAGCTTTCTTT. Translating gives CASSYSLSNTEAFF.

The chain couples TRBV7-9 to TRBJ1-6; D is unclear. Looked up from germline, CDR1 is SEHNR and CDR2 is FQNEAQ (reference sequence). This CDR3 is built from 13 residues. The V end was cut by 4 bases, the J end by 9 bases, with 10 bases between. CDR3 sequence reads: CASSSQNASPLHF. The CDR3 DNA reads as TGTGCCAGCAGCTCCCAGAACGCTTCACCCCTCCACTTT.

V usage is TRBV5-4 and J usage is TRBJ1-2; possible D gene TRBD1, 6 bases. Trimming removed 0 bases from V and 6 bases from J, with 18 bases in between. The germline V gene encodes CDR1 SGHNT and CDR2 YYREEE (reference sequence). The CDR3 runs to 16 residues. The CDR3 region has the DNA TGTGCCAGCAGCTTGGTGGGTAATGGGGGCGGAGATGGCTACACCTTC. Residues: CASSLVGNGGGDGYTF.

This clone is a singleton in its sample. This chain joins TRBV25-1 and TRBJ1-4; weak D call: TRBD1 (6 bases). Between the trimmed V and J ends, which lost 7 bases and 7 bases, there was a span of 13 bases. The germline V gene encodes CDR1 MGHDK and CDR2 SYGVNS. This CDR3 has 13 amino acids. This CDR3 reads CASKGEGGEKLFF. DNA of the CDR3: TGTGCCAGCAAGGGGGAGGGCGGTGAAAAACTGTTTTTT.

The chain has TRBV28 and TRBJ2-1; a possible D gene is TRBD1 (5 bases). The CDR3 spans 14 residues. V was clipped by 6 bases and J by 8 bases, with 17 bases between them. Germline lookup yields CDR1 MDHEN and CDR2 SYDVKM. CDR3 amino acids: CASSLDVLGDEQFF. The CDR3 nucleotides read TGTGCCAGCAGCTTGGACGTCCTAGGGGATGAGCAGTTCTTC.

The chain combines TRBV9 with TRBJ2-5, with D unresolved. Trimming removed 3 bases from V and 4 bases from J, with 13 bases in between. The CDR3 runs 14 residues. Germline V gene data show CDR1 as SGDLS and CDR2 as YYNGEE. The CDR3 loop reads CASSASGVTETQYF. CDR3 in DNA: TGTGCCAGCAGCGCCTCCGGAGTGACAGAGACCCAGTACTTC.

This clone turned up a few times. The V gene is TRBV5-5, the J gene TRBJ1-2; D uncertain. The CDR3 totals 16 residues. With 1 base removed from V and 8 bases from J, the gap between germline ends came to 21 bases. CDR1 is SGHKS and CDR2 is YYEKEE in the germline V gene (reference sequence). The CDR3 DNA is TGTGCCAGCAGCTTGCAGGTCTCGACGCATCCGAAGGGCTACACCTTC. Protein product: CASSLQVSTHPKGYTF. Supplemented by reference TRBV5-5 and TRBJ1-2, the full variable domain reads DAGVTQSPTHLIKTRGQQVTLRCSPISGHKSVSWYQQVLGQGPQFIFQYYEKEERGRGNFPDRFSARQFPNYSSELNVNALLLGDSALYLCASSLQVSTHPKGYTFGSGTRLTVV.

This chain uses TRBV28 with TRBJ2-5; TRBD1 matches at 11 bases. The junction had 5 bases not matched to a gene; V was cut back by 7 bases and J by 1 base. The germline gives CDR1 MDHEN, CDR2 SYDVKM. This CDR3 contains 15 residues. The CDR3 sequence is CASKGTGGPQETQYF. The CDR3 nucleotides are TGTGCCAGCAAGGGGACAGGGGGGCCCCAAGAGACCCAGTACTTC.

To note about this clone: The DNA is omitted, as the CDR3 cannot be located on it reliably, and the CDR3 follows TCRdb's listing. The CDR3 reads CASSLSAQHFGDGTKSSAQHF. This chain connects TRBV21-1 to TRBJ1-5. TRBV21-1 is labeled a pseudogene. With termini counted, the CDR3 has 21 amino acids.